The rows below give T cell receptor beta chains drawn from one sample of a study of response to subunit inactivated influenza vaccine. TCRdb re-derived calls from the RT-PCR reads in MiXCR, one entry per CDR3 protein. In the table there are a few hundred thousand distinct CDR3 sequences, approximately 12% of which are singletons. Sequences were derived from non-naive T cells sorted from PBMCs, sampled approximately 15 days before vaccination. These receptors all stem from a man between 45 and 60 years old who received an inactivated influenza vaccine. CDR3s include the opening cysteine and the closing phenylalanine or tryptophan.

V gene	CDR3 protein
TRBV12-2	CASRLAHRDYYNEQFF
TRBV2	CASTTGGGNTIYF
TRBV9	CASSVGHAGVNEQYF
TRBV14	CASSQDLTGTYYGYTF
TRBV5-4	CASSLDSNYGYTF
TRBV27	CASSLEVAGGSYNEQFF
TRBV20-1	CSANQQGTLETQYF
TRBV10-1	CASSGGSGTGELFF
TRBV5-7	CASSVFNLRGQYSGANVLTF
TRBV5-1	CASSPGPGAHEQYF
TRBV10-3	CAIGQGAELFF
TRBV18	CASSPQGGLGSYEQYF
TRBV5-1	CASSSTGEQETQYF
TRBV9	CASSVGGTERETQYF
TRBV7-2	CASPQGKRSTGELFF